Here is one T cell receptor beta chain with its context. The antigen remains unidentified. A read error may produce the germline difference seen at one junction end. The sample belongs to a study of T cell repertoires in cytomegalovirus infection. The study's findings and limits: The ex vivo response was dominated by HLA-C-restricted CMV-specific TCR beta clonotypes.

CDR1 LGHNA and CDR2 YNFKEQ come from the germline V gene. The CDR3 runs 15 residues. TCRdb reanalysed the reads using MiXCR and keeps one entry per CDR3 protein. This table holds some 450,000 distinct CDR3 sequences, under 40% found once. The rearrangement links TRBV4-2 to TRBJ1-6; D gene ambiguous. This TCR was sampled from a human donor in good health (CMV status not recorded). Some clones in this sample may be carry-over from other donors' samples. Material for sequencing was PBMCs. DNA for the CDR3: TGTGACAGCAGCCAAGTTAGGGAAGCGACTTCACCCCTCCACTTT. This codes for CDSSQVREATSPLHF.